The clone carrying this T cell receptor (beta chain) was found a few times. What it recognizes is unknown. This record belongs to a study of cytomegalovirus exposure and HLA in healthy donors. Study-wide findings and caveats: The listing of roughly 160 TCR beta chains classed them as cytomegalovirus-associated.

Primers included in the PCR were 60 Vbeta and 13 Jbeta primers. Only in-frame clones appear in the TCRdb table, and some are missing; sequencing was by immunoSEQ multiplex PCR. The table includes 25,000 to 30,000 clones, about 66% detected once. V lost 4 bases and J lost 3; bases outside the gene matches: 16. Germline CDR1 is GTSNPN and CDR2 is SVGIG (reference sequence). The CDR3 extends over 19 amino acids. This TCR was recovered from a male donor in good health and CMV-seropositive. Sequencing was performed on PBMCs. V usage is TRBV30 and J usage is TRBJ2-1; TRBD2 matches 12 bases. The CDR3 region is CAWTRVGLTSGSSYNEQFF. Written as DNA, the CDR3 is TGTGCCTGGACCCGGGTGGGTCTGACTAGCGGGAGTAGCTACAATGAGCAGTTCTTC.